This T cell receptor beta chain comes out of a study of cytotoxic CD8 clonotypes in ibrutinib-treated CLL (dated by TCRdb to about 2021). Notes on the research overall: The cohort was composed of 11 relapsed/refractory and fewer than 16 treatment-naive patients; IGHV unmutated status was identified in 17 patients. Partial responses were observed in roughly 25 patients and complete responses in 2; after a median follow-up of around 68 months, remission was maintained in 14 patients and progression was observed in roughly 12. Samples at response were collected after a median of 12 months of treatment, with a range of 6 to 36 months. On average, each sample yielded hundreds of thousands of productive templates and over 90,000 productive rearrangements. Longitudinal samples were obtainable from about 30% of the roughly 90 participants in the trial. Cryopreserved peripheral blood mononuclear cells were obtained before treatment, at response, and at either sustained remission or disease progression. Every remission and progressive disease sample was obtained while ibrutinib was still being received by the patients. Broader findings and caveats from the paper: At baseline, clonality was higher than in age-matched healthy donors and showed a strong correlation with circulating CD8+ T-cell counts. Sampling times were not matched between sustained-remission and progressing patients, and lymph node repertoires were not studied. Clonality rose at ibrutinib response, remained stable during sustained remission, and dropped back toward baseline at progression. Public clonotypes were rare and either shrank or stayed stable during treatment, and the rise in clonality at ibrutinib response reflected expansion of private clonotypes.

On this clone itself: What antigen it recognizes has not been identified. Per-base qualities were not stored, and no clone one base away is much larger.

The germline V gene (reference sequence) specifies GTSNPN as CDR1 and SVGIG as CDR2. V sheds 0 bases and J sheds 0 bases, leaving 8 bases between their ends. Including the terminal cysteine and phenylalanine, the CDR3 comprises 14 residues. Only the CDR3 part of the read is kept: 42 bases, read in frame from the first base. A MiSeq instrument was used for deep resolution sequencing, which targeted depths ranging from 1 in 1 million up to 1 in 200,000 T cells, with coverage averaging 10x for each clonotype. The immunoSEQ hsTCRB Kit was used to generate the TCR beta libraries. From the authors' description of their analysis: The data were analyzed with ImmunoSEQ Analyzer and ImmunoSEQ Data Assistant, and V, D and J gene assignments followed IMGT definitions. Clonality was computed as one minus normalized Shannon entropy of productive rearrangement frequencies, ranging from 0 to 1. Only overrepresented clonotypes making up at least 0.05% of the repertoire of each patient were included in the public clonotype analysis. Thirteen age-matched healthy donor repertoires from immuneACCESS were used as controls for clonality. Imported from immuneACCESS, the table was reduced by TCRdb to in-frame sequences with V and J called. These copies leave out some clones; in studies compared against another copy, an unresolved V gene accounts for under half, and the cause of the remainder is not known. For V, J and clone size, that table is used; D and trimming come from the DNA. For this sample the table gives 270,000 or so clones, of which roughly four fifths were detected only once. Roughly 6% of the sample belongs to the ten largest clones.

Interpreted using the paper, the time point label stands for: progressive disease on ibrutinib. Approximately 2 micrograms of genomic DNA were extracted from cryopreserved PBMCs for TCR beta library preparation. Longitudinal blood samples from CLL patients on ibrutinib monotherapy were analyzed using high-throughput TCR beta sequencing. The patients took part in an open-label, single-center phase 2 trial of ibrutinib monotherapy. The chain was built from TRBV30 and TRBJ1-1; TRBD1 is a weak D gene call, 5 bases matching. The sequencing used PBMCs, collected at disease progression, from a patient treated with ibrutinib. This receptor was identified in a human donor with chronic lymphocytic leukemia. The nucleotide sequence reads TGTGCCTGGAGTGTAACAGGCTTGAACACTGAAGCTTTCTTT. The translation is CAWSVTGLNTEAFF.